This passage covers 26 T cell receptor beta chains from one sample sequenced in a study of OX40 agonist ivuxolimab in advanced cancers. Sequencing was performed with immunoSEQ multiplex PCR; in TCRdb, only in-frame clones are kept and a portion is missing. Of 99,000 or so clones in the sample, approximately 80% are singletons; the top ten hold around 5%. Specimen: CD4+ or CD8+ T cells sorted from blood, collected in a trial of the OX40 agonist ivuxolimab. These TCRs come from an adult with an advanced solid tumor such as melanoma, head and neck, liver or kidney cancer.

This chain uses TRBV5-8 with TRBJ1-1; TRBD1 might be the D (6 bases). CDR3 length: 14 amino acids. Trimming removed 5 bases at V and 4 bases at J, with 15 bases between. Germline values: CDR1 SGHTS, CDR2 YDEGEE. Here the CDR3 reads CASRLVGAGTEAFF. The CDR3 DNA reads as TGTGCCAGCAGACTTGTGGGGGCAGGCACTGAAGCTTTCTTT.

This clone has only one observation. V and J are TRBV5-1 and TRBJ1-2, with D maybe TRBD1 (6 bases). Looked up from germline, CDR1 is SGHRS and CDR2 is YFSETQ. V lost 0 bases to trimming and J lost 6 bases, with 12 bases between them. The CDR3 is 14 residues long. CDR3 residues: CASSLVTGSDGYTF. The DNA of the CDR3 is TGCGCCAGCAGCTTGGTAACAGGGAGCGATGGCTACACCTTC.

The genes are TRBV6-5 and TRBJ2-3; 7 bases are shared with TRBD2. Germline CDR1 is MNHEY and CDR2 is SVGAGI. CDR3 length equals 14 residues. V shed 7 bases, J shed 4 bases, and the junction held 8 bases outside the gene matches. CDR3 nucleotides: TGTGCCAGCATTCCCGGACTAGTGCCAGATACGCAGTATTTT. It specifies CASIPGLVPDTQYF.

The rearrangement joins TRBV5-6 to TRBJ2-5; TRBD2 agrees at 13 bases. The length of the CDR3 is 16 residues. Per germline, CDR1 SGHDT and CDR2 YYEEEE. Unmatched junction bases numbered 8, after V lost 4 bases and J lost 5 bases. As DNA, the CDR3 is TGTGCCAGCAGCCCACAGACTAGCGGGAGGAGGGAGACCCAGTACTTC. It encodes CASSPQTSGRRETQYF.

V gene TRBV28 combines with J gene TRBJ1-1; no definite D call. Germline values: CDR1 MDHEN, CDR2 SYDVKM. CDR3 length: 11 residues. Trimming took off 6 bases at V and 8 bases at J, with 10 bases between the two ends. The CDR3 spells CASSLGREAFF. The CDR3 DNA is TGTGCCAGCAGCCTGGGCCGAGAAGCTTTCTTT. The variable domain in full, with the rest retrieved from reference TRBV28 and TRBJ1-1, is DVKVTQSSRYLVKRTGEKVFLECVQDMDHENMFWYRQDPGLGLRLIYFSYDVKMKEKGDIPEGYSVSREKKERFSLILESASTNQTSMYLCASSLGREAFFGQGTRLTVV.

This chain uses TRBV7-2 with TRBJ1-1; D possibly corresponds to TRBD1 (6 bases). Between the trimmed V and J ends, which lost 2 bases and 11 bases, there was a span of 15 bases. Per the germline V gene, CDR1 is SGHTA and CDR2 is FQGNSA. This CDR3 region has 13 residues. For the CDR3, the DNA is TGTGCCAGCAGCTTACGACAGGATAGGGGTGCTTTCTTT. It translates to CASSLRQDRGAFF.

V and J are TRBV2 and TRBJ2-7; no definite D call. The germline V gene has CDR1 SNHLY and CDR2 FYNNEI. V lost 6 bases and J lost 4, with 7 bases in between. This CDR3 region has 11 residues. The CDR3 is CASSKKYEQYF. CDR3 sequence (DNA): TGTGCCAGCAGCAAAAAATACGAGCAGTACTTC.

The chain links TRBV18 to TRBJ1-1; 8 bases agree with TRBD1. V trimming: 3 bases; J trimming: 5 bases; junction bases outside the gene matches: 8. The CDR3 sequence is 15 residues long. Germline V CDR1 and CDR2: KGHSH, LQKENI. The CDR3: CASSPDRAGGTEAFF. CDR3 DNA sequence: TGTGCCAGCTCACCGGACAGGGCTGGGGGGACTGAAGCTTTCTTT.

The gene calls are TRBV6-1 and TRBJ1-5; unclear D gene. Germline V gene sequence: CDR1 MNHNS, CDR2 SASEGT. V dropped 4 bases and J dropped 1 base, with 5 bases sitting between them. This CDR3 spans 13 amino acids. The CDR3: CASSAWSNQPQHF. The CDR3 region has the DNA TGTGCCAGCAGTGCTTGGAGCAATCAGCCCCAGCATTTT.

The chain employs TRBV5-1 and TRBJ1-5, with D maybe TRBD1 (5 bases). The CDR3 covers 15 residues. V lost 4 bases and J 6 bases, leaving 17 bases between the germline ends. Germline CDR1 SGHRS, CDR2 YFSETQ. CDR3 nucleotide sequence: TGCGCCAGCAGCCCCGGCGGGGGGGAAAGTCAGCCCCAGCATTTT. This gives the protein CASSPGGGESQPQHF. The whole variable domain, filled in from reference TRBV5-1 and TRBJ1-5, reads KAGVTQTPRYLIKTRGQQVTLSCSPISGHRSVSWYQQTPGQGLQFLFEYFSETQRNKGNFPGRFSGRQFSNSRSEMNVSTLELGDSALYLCASSPGGGESQPQHFGDGTRLSIL.

This chain joins TRBV7-9 and TRBJ2-3, with D uncertain. The germline V gene encodes CDR1 SEHNR and CDR2 FQNEAQ (reference sequence). The ends were cut back, 0 bases at V and 2 bases at J, with 9 bases in the middle. The CDR3 totals 15 residues. The CDR3 DNA reads TGTGCCAGCAGCTTAGCGGCTCAGGTCACAGATACGCAGTATTTT. Its protein is CASSLAAQVTDTQYF.

V gene TRBV28 combines with J gene TRBJ1-3, with no clear D. Trimming pared 6 bases from V and 11 bases from J, leaving 17 bases between. CDR1 and CDR2 from the germline V gene are MDHEN and SYDVKM. The CDR3 has 13 amino acids. The CDR3 DNA sequence: TGTGCCAGCAGCCTCCCGGGATCAGCTGCCATATATTTT. Its translation: CASSLPGSAAIYF.

V usage is TRBV7-9 and J usage is TRBJ2-7; D gene unclear. The germline gives CDR1 SEHNR, CDR2 FQNEAQ (reference sequence). The CDR3 totals 14 residues. Trimming stripped 1 base from V and 0 bases from J, with 7 bases between. The CDR3 spells CASSLGGNSYEQYF. CDR3 DNA: TGTGCCAGCAGCTTAGGTGGTAACTCCTACGAGCAGTACTTC.

This rearrangement joins TRBV7-3 to TRBJ2-7; TRBD2 matches 10 bases. CDR3 length: 18 residues. CDR1 is SGHTA and CDR2 is FQGTGA in the germline V gene. V dropped 2 bases and J dropped 3; count of bases not matched to a gene: 13. The CDR3 loop is CASSLVGLAVFPHYEQYF. The CDR3 coding sequence is TGTGCCAGCAGCTTAGTTGGACTAGCGGTCTTCCCCCACTACGAGCAGTACTTC.

This clone turned up a few times. The chain couples TRBV10-2 to TRBJ1-1, with TRBD1 matching 7 bases. CDR1 and CDR2 from the germline V gene are WSHSY and SAAADI. The CDR3 is made up of 16 amino acids. The V segment lost 1 base and the J segment 1 base; nucleotides outside the gene matches: 6. In nucleotides, the CDR3 is TGCGCCAGCAGTGAGTGGAGGGGGCTAGCGAACACTGAAGCTTTCTTT. This gives the protein CASSEWRGLANTEAFF.

The rearrangement links TRBV10-3 to TRBJ1-2; D uncertain. Germline lookup yields CDR1 ENHRY and CDR2 SYGVKD. Trimming removed 0 bases at V and 6 bases at J, with 11 bases between. The CDR3 totals 14 residues. CDR3 DNA sequence: TGTGCCATCAGTGAGTCGAGAAGTCAGGATGGCTACACCTTC. It codes for CAISESRSQDGYTF.

V and J are TRBV7-8 and TRBJ1-1; tentative D call: TRBD1 (6 bases). Germline V gives CDR1 SGHVS, CDR2 FQNEAQ. The CDR3 is 13 amino acids. V was pared by 8 bases and J by 1 base, with 11 bases between. The CDR3 DNA follows: TGTGCCAGCCAAACAGGGCCGAACACTGAAGCTTTCTTT. Its translation is CASQTGPNTEAFF.

The chain employs TRBV5-4 and TRBJ2-7, with TRBD1 matching over 7 bases. Trimming took 5 bases from V and 7 from J; bases not matched to a gene: 6. Germline V CDR1 and CDR2: SGHNT, YYREEE (reference sequence). The CDR3 spans 12 residues. CDR3 bases: TGTGCCAGCAGGCGGACAGGAGAAGAGCAGTACTTC. Protein sequence: CASRRTGEEQYF.

This clone was seen a single time. The gene calls are TRBV4-2 and TRBJ1-5, with TRBD1 as a possible D gene (6 bases). V lost 0 bases and J 5 bases, leaving 14 bases between the germline ends. Germline assignment: CDR1 LGHNA and CDR2 YNFKEQ. CDR3 length equals 16 residues. The CDR3 is CASSQEDGRGDQPQHF. The DNA of the CDR3 is TGTGCCAGCAGCCAAGAGGACGGGAGGGGGGATCAGCCCCAGCATTTT.

V and J are TRBV7-9 and TRBJ2-5, with no clear D. The length of the CDR3 is 12 residues. The V end was cut by 6 bases, the J end by 3 bases, with 8 bases between. Germline V gene data show CDR1 as SEHNR and CDR2 as FQNEAQ (reference sequence). CDR3 amino acids: CASRGLEETQYF. In nucleotides, the CDR3 is TGTGCCAGCAGAGGGCTCGAAGAGACCCAGTACTTC.

This clone was picked up many times. The V call is TRBV6-6, the J call TRBJ1-4; no firm D call. The CDR3 loop spans 15 amino acids. V was pared by 2 bases and J by 8 bases, with 15 bases between. The germline V gene has CDR1 MNHNY and CDR2 SVGAGI (reference sequence). In nucleotides, the CDR3 is TGTGCCAGCAGTTACCCCGCCGAGAGGGAGGAAAAACTGTTTTTT. Protein sequence: CASSYPAEREEKLFF.

The chain has TRBV7-9 and TRBJ1-2, with 9 bases fitting TRBD1. Germline V gene sequence: CDR1 SEHNR, CDR2 FQNEAQ (reference sequence). V shed 3 bases and J 9 bases; nucleotides not matched to a gene: 17. CDR3 length: 17 amino acids. Here the CDR3 DNA reads TGTGCCAGCAGCTTCCGGGACAGGGTTGAGGAGGGACTAAGCTACACCTTC. Its translation: CASSFRDRVEEGLSYTF.

The chain couples TRBV2 to TRBJ2-3; TRBD1 might be the D (5 bases). V was cut by 6 bases and J by 4 bases, with 17 bases left in between. Germline V gene lookup returns CDR1 SNHLY and CDR2 FYNNEI. The CDR3 totals 15 residues. The CDR3 loop is CASRGAFESADTQYF. The CDR3 bases are TGTGCCAGCAGAGGGGCCTTCGAGAGTGCAGATACGCAGTATTTT. Drawing the rest from reference TRBV2 and TRBJ2-3, the complete variable domain is EPEVTQTPSHQVTQMGQEVILRCVPISNHLYFYWYRQILGQKVEFLVSFYNNEISEKSEIFDDQFSVERPDGSNFTLKIRSTKLEDSAMYFCASRGAFESADTQYFGPGTRLTVL.

The chain recombines TRBV5-6 with TRBJ2-7; maybe TRBD2 (5 bases). The germline CDR1 and CDR2 sequences are SGHDT and YYEEEE. V was cut by 0 bases and J by 2 bases, with 9 bases left in between. The CDR3 loop spans 14 amino acids. CDR3 loop: CASSLEAGPYEQYF. The CDR3, as DNA: TGTGCCAGCAGCTTGGAGGCGGGCCCCTACGAGCAGTACTTC.

Comment on this clone: A far larger clone is one nucleotide away, so this likely arose from a read error. CDR3 sequence reads: CASSDSGAVYNEQFF. CDR3 nucleotide sequence: TGTGCCAGCAGCGACTCAGGAGCAGTATACAATGAGCAGTTCTTC. This chain uses TRBV4-2 with TRBJ2-1; D gene ambiguous. V lost 5 bases and J 4 bases, leaving 15 bases between the germline ends. The length of the CDR3 is 15 residues. Germline V lookup: CDR1 LGHNA, CDR2 YNFKEQ.

This sequence joins TRBV19 and TRBJ2-2, with no clear D. Germline-derived CDR1 and CDR2 are LNHDA and SQIVND (reference sequence). This CDR3 contains 14 residues. The ends were cut back, 7 bases at V and 5 bases at J, with 14 bases in the middle. CDR3 loop: CASTRAPRTGELFF. The CDR3, as DNA: TGTGCCAGTACCCGGGCGCCGCGGACCGGGGAGCTGTTTTTT. Filled out from reference TRBV19 and TRBJ2-2, the complete variable domain reads DGGITQSPKYLFRKEGQNVTLSCEQNLNHDAMYWYRQDPGQGLRLIYYSQIVNDFQKGDIAEGYSVSREKKESFPLTVTSAQKNPTAFYLCASTRAPRTGELFFGEGSRLTVL.